This T cell receptor beta chain was captured by sequencing in a study of blood T cell repertoires in COVID-19 (dated by TCRdb to the early 2020s). Concerning the study at large: Collaborator samples came from the United States, Italy and Spain and covered acute and convalescent phases of COVID-19. The repertoires were released in a freely available public database intended as a resource for research on the immune response to SARS-CoV-2. Where HLA class I and class II types were available, the types were taken from metadata supplied by the sample provider, not from assay-based typing. The prospective study material was composed of cDNA or gDNA derived from T cells, B-cell-depleted T cells, or PBMCs. Nearly every sample came with metadata listing a de-identified subject ID, COVID-19 status, age in years and sex. The dataset comprised deeply sampled blood TCRbeta repertoires from subjects exposed to, actively infected with, or recovered from COVID-19. Samples came from the ongoing ImmuneRACE study (first 160 participants) plus 1,254 subjects from 6 global collaborators. Broader findings and caveats from the paper: Clinical and demographic metadata were provided uncurated, with the amount varying by source and participant.

TCRbeta CDR3 regions were amplified from genomic DNA using the immunoSEQ Assay, a bias-controlled multiplex PCR. As for the original processing: The number of nucleated cells in each sample was estimated from the amplification of reference gene primers within the assay. To quantify the absolute abundance of each unique TCRbeta CDR3 rearrangement, sequence reads were collapsed and filtered. For each sample, productive Simpson clonality was calculated by taking the square root of Simpson's diversity index across productive rearrangements. TCRdb's version of the immuneACCESS table is confined to in-frame rearrangements and falls short of the full clone set. An unresolved V gene accounts for under half of the shortfall where checked; the remainder is of unknown origin. The V and J calls and clone size come from that table; D and trimming were worked out from the DNA. The sample table holds around 250,000 clones, of which around 87% were seen once. About 2.1% of the sample goes to the ten largest clones.

In Seattle, one collaborating source enrolled patients while the infection was active and tracked those patients longitudinally over the course of disease. Whole blood was collected in K2EDTA tubes by collaborating institutions according to the institutions' own protocols. Collaborator samples were shipped for TCRbeta analysis as frozen whole blood, isolated PBMCs, or DNA extracted from either sample type. A remark on this clone: No cognate antigen has been identified for it. No much larger clone exists at a distance of one base, and base qualities are not known.

Cut back by 3 bases and 0 bases, the V and J ends lie 15 bases apart. Per the germline V gene (reference sequence), LNHDA is the CDR1 and SQIVND is the CDR2. From cysteine to phenylalanine, the CDR3 is 16 amino acids long. Only the CDR3 DNA stays, 48 bases, in frame from base 1. The rearranged segments are TRBV19 and TRBJ2-7; 5 matching bases give a weak D call of TRBD1. Input material: peripheral blood. This TCR was recovered from a woman aged 55-70 years with COVID-19, enrolled during active disease. The DNA reads TGTGCCAGTAGTATGCTGACAGTCTCGAGCTCCTACGAGCAGTACTTC. This sequence encodes CASSMLTVSSSYEQYF.